Sequencing of this TCR beta chain was carried out in a study of OX40 agonist ivuxolimab in advanced cancers. About the full investigation: The costimulatory receptor OX40 (CD134) was targeted by ivuxolimab, a fully human IgG2 agonistic monoclonal antibody. In the dose-escalation cohort, approximately 82% of patients were male, and the mean age was roughly 60 years, with a range of 23 to 79. Peripheral TCRbeta sequencing was intended to test whether TCR sequence diversity was altered and clonal T-cell expansion was caused by ivuxolimab. The monotherapy dose-escalation portion (N of about 52 patients) of the phase I ivuxolimab trial is reported in the paper. Of the approximately 50 dose-escalation patients, hepatocellular carcinoma was present in around 20, melanoma in approximately 15, renal cell carcinoma in 9 and head and neck cancer in 9. Intravenous ivuxolimab was administered to patients every 2 weeks at six dose levels: 0.01, 0.1, 0.3, 1.5, 3 and 10 mg/kg. Patients were allowed to have had prior anti-PD-1, anti-PD-L1 or anti-CTLA-4 therapy, and roughly 40% of the dose-escalation patients had been treated with checkpoint inhibitors. Partial responses occurred in three dose-escalation patients, of whom one had hepatocellular carcinoma and two had cutaneous melanoma. Here is what the overall study found, with its caveats: The antigen specificity of the clonally expanded peripheral T cells was not determined. Partial responders in the 0.1-3.0 mg/kg groups had among the lowest normalized peripheral clonal expansion, especially among CD8+ T cells. Low levels of normalized T-cell clonal expansion were also shown by some nonresponding patients. At doses of 0.1 to 3.0 mg/kg, clonal expansion of both CD4+ and CD8+ T cells in blood was seen between baseline and week 6. After ivuxolimab, expanded clones were on average more numerous among CD8+ T cells than among CD4+ T cells.

The trial excluded patients who had a history of autoimmune disease or who were on systemic immunosuppression. Peripheral blood for TCR sequencing was collected from all dose cohorts at baseline, on cycle 4 day 1, and on cycle 7 day 1. The samples were taken from a phase I, first-in-human, multicenter, open-label dose-escalation trial of ivuxolimab. The trial enrolled adults with locally advanced or metastatic head and neck squamous cell, hepatocellular, melanoma or renal cell carcinoma. Before TCR sequencing, CD4+ T cells and CD8+ T cells from peripheral blood were sorted into separate populations. V loses 7 bases, J loses 8 bases, and the germline ends lie 12 bases apart. The CDR3 goes from the cysteine to the phenylalanine over 12 residues. Only CDR3 DNA remains: 36 bases, in frame from the first base. The germline V gene gives CDR1 as SNHLY and CDR2 as FYNNEI. Genomic DNA was extracted from sorted cells for sequencing of the TCRbeta CDR3 region. The immunoSEQ Assay was used to sequence the TCRbeta CDR3 regions. In TCRdb, the immuneACCESS table is reduced to in-frame sequences with V and J assigned. These tables do not hold every clone; where another copy was compared, an unresolved V gene accounts for under half, and the others remain unexplained. Counted in this sample were about 74,000 clones; 84% of them appeared once. The ten largest make up approximately 1.5% of the sample.

Points on this clone: Its cognate antigen has yet to be identified. Base-call qualities are not available, and no considerably larger clone is one nucleotide away.

This TCR derives from an adult with an advanced solid tumor such as melanoma, head and neck, liver or kidney cancer. The rearrangement joined TRBV2 to TRBJ2-1, with the D gene not clear enough to name. Sequences were derived from CD4+ or CD8+ T cells sorted from blood, sampled in a trial of the OX40 agonist ivuxolimab. Here the CDR3 is given as CASTVLRYEQFF. DNA sequence: TGTGCCAGCACCGTTCTAAGGTATGAGCAGTTCTTC.